This TCR beta chain was sequenced for a study of T cell repertoires in cytomegalovirus infection (dated by TCRdb to the late 2010s). Turning to the overall study: The peptide stimulations were aimed at well-studied HLA-B-restricted epitopes as well as recently identified HLA-C-restricted CMV epitopes, whose presentation resists viral immunomodulation. Because public TCR beta signatures pointed to carriage of CMV infection together with the matching HLA type, the HLA type of each donor mattered for the analysis.

The instrument was an Illumina HiSeq 1500. Using fastp at Q25 and MiXCR, TCRdb reprocessed the public reads and kept productive beta chains. Each CDR3 protein appears once, grouped with its most common genes and DNA. The sample data list 250,000 to 300,000 distinct CDR3 sequences, and about 20% of these were observed just once. Approximately 19% of the sample belongs to the ten largest clones. This clonotype was picked up a small number of times. It has no known antigen specificity. No quality values exist for individual bases; no much larger clone is one base distant. Study-level results and caveats: In both this cohort and an independent cohort of more than 350 donors, the cumulative frequency of public TCR beta family members distinguished carriers of CMV infection plus the relevant HLA type. The ex vivo response was dominated by HLA-C-restricted CMV-specific TCR beta clonotypes, and the single most frequent clonotype in two of eight donors was supplied by these HLA-C-restricted clonotypes.

This sample's treatment or condition label indicates: in vitro stimulation with specific CMV peptide epitopes to enrich CMV-specific T cells. The germline V gene specifies SGHNT as CDR1 and YENEEA as CDR2. Trimming at the junction amounts to 5 bases on V and 5 bases on J, and the germline ends lie 16 bases apart. The CDR3 runs 15 residues from the cysteine to the phenylalanine. Only the CDR3 DNA stays, 45 bases, in frame from base 1. This receptor chain uses TRBV11-3 and TRBJ2-1; the D gene is not confidently resolved. This receptor was identified in a human donor in good health (CMV status not recorded). Some clones in this sample may be carry-over from other donors' samples. The sequences come from cultured PBMCs, collected from culture after CMV antigen stimulation. The CDR3 here reads CASSPTLPLDNEQFF. The sequenced DNA is TGTGCCAGCAGCCCAACTCTACCCCTAGACAATGAGCAGTTCTTC.